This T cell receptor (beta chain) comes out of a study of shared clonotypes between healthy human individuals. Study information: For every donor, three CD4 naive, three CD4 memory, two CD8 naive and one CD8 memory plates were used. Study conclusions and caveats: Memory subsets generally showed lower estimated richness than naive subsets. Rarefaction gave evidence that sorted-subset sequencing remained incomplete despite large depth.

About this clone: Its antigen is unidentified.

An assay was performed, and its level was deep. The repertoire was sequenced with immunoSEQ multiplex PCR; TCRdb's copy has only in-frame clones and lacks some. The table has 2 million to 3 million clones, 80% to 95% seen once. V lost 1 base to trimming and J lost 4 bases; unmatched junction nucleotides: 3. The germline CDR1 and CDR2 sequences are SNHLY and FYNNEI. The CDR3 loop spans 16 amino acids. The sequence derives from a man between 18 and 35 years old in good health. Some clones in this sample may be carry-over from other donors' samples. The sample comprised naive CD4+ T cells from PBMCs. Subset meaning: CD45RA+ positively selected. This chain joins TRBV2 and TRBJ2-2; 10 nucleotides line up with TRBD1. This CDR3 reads CASSEGQGATTGELFF. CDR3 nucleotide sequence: TGTGCCAGCAGTGAAGGACAGGGGGCAACCACCGGGGAGCTGTTTTTT. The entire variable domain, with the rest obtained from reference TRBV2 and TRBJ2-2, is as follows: EPEVTQTPSHQVTQMGQEVILRCVPISNHLYFYWYRQILGQKVEFLVSFYNNEISEKSEIFDDQFSVERPDGSNFTLKIRSTKLEDSAMYFCASSEGQGATTGELFFGEGSRLTVL.